These T cell receptor beta chains were read from a single sample in a study of tumor-infiltrating lymphocytes in primary liver carcinoma. TCRdb passed the multiplex PCR reads through MiXCR, listing each CDR3 protein once. The sample comprises over 45,000 distinct CDR3 sequences, approximately 70% of which are singletons, and 29% rests with the top ten. Sequencing input: liver tumor tissue from sampling region 5. All receptors come from a man between 40 and 49 years old with primary liver carcinoma and hepatitis B virus infection. The CDR3 runs from the conserved cysteine through the conserved F or W. A D gene is named only where the DNA matches it firmly. Clone sizes are given selectively: once, few, many, or a class where the clone is expanded.

V gene,D gene,clone size,J gene,CDR3 protein,CDR3 DNA
TRBV11-3,TRBD2,-,TRBJ2-5,CASSSGTVESQYF,TGTGCCAGCAGCAGCGGGACCGTAGAGTCACAGTACTTC
TRBV6-5,-,-,TRBJ2-1,CASNDVTSGSNEQFF,TGTGCCAGCAACGACGTGACTAGTGGGAGTAATGAGCAGTTCTTC
TRBV20-1,-,-,TRBJ2-1,CSAVSWEAFTNEQFF,TGCAGTGCTGTCTCCTGGGAGGCCTTTACGAATGAGCAGTTCTTC
TRBV29-1,-,-,TRBJ2-7,CSVGTGIEHYF,-
TRBV4-1,-,many,TRBJ2-2,CASGQEVANTGELFF,TGCGCCAGCGGCCAAGAAGTTGCTAACACCGGGGAGCTGTTTTTT
TRBV13,-,-,TRBJ2-2,CASIILGISVGELFF,TGTGCCAGCATCATCCTAGGGATTAGCGTCGGGGAGCTGTTTTTT
TRBV6-5,-,medium-sized,TRBJ2-6,CASSYLGSSGANVLTF,TGTGCCAGCAGTTACTTAGGCAGCTCTGGGGCCAACGTCCTGACTTTC
TRBV4-1,-,many,TRBJ2-5,CASSQGKGGTQYF,TGCGCCAGCAGCCAAGGGAAAGGGGGGACCCAGTACTTC
TRBV11-2,-,-,TRBJ2-1,CASSSNVAYEQFF,TGTGCCAGCAGTTCAAATGTTGCCTATGAGCAGTTCTTC
TRBV11-1,TRBD2,-,TRBJ2-1,CASSLGLAGDVDNKQFF,TGTGCCAGCAGCTTGGGACTAGCGGGAGATGTTGACAATAAGCAGTTCTTC
TRBV14,-,-,TRBJ1-6,CDSRPGMKPLHF,TGTGACAGCAGGCCGGGCATGAAGCCCCTCCACTTT
TRBV29-1,TRBD1,-,TRBJ1-2,CSVARTGLDVGYTF,TGCAGTGTTGCCCGGACAGGGCTTGACGTTGGCTACACCTTC
TRBV11-1,-,-,TRBJ2-7,CASSLLGPYEQYF,TGTGCTAGCAGCTTACTCGGACCCTACGAGCAGTACTTC
TRBV4-1,TRBD2,-,TRBJ2-2,CASSQPDSGTNSEELFF,TGTGCCAGCAGCCAACCTGATAGCGGGACGAATAGCGAGGAGCTGTTTTTT
TRBV10-3,TRBD2,medium-sized,TRBJ2-3,CAISGSSGTSGRDTQYF,TGTGCCATCAGTGGTTCTTCCGGGACTAGCGGGAGAGATACGCAGTATTTT
TRBV28,-,-,TRBJ2-1,CASSTQDRHSYNEQFF,TGTGCCAGCAGTACTCAGGACAGACACTCCTACAATGAGCAGTTCTTC